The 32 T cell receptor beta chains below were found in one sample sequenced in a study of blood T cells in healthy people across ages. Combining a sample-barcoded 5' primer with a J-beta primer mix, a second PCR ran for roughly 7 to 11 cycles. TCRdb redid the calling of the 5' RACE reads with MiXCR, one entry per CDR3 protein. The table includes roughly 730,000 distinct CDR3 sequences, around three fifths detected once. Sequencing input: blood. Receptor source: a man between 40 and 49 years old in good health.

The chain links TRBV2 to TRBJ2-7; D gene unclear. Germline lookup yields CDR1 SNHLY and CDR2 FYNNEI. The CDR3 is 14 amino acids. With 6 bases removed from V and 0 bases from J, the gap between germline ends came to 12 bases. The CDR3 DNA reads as TGTGCCAGCAGAGAAACATTACCCTCCTACGAGCAGTACTTC. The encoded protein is CASRETLPSYEQYF.

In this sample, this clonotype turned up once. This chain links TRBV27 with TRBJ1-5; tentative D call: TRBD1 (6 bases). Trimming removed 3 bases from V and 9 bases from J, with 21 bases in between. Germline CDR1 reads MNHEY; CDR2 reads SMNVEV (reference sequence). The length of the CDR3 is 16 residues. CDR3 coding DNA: TGTGCCAGCAGTTTCAGAGGTACGGGGGCAGGTGGGCCCCAGCATTTT. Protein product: CASSFRGTGAGGPQHF.

CDR3 DNA sequence: TGTGCCAGCAGTATCGGGACAGGGGGTGGCACAGATACGCAGTATTTT. Protein product: CASSIGTGGGTDTQYF. V and J are TRBV28 and TRBJ2-3; 11 nucleotides align to TRBD1. The CDR3 consists of 16 residues. Germline V gene data show CDR1 as MDHEN and CDR2 as SYDVKM. V was pared by 5 bases and J by 1 base, with 5 bases of the junction left unmatched. Complete variable domain (other parts from reference TRBV28 and TRBJ2-3): DVKVTQSSRYLVKRTGEKVFLECVQDMDHENMFWYRQDPGLGLRLIYFSYDVKMKEKGDIPEGYSVSREKKERFSLILESASTNQTSMYLCASSIGTGGGTDTQYFGPGTRLTVL.

The CDR3 nucleotides are TGCAGTGCCCCTATAGGGAGCGTCACTGAAGCTTTCTTT. Encoded protein: CSAPIGSVTEAFF. V is TRBV20-1 and J is TRBJ1-1; no reliable D call. Trimming cost V 6 bases and J 4 bases, with 15 bases left between them. Germline assignment: CDR1 DFQATT and CDR2 SNEGSKA (reference sequence). This CDR3 spans 13 amino acids.

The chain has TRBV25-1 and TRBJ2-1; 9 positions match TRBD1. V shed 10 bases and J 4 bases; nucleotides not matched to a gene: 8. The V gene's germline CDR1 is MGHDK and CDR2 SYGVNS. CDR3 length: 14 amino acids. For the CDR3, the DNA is TGTGCCAACAGGGGGCAGGGGGATTACAATGAGCAGTTCTTC. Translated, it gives CANRGQGDYNEQFF.

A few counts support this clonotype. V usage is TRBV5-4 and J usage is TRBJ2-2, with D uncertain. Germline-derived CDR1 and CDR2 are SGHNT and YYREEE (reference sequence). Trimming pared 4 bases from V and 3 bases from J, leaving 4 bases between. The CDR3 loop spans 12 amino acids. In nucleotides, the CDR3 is TGTGCCAGCAGCCCCGACACCGGGGAGCTGTTTTTT. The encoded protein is CASSPDTGELFF.

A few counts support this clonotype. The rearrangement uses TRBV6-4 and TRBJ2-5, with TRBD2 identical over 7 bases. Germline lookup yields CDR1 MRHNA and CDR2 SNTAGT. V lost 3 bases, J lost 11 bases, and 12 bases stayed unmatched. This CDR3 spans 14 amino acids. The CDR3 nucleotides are TGTGCCAGCAGTGAGTCAGTCTCGGGGGGTGAGCAGTACTTC. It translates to CASSESVSGGEQYF.

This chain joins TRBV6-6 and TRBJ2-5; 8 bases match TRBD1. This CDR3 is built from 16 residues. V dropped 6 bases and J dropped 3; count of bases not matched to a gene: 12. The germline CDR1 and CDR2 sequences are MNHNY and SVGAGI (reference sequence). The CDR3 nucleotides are TGTGCCAGCAGACCAACCTCCGGGACAGGAGAAGAGACCCAGTACTTC. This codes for CASRPTSGTGEETQYF.

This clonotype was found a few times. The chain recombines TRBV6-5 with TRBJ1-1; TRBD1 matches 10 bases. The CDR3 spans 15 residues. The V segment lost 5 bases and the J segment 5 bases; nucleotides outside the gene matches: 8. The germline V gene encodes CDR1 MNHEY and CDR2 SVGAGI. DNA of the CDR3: TGTGCCAGCAGTCAGGGGGACAGGGGAGGGACTGAAGCTTTCTTT. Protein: CASSQGDRGGTEAFF.

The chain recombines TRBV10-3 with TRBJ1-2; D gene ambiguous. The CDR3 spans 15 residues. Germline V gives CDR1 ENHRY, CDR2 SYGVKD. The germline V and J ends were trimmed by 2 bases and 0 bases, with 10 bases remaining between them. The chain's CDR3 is CAISEGVAPNYGYTF. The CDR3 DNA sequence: TGTGCCATCAGTGAGGGAGTGGCCCCTAACTATGGCTACACCTTC.

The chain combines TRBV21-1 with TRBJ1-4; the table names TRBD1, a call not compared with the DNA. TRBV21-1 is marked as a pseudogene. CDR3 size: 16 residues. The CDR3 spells CASINRDITTNEKLFF. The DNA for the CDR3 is TGTGCCAGCATTAATCGGGACATCACAACTAATGAAAAACTGTTTTTT.

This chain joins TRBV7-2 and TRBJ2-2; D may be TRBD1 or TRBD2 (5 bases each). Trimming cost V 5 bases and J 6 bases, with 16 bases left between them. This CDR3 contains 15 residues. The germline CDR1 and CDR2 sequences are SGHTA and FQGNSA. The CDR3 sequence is CASSLGGGYAGELFF. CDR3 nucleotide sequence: TGTGCCAGCAGCCTAGGTGGGGGATACGCCGGGGAGCTGTTTTTT.

The DNA for the CDR3 is TGCAGCGAAGAACAGCGTGGCACAGATACGCAGTATTTT. Translating gives CSEEQRGTDTQYF. The chain is built from TRBV29-1 and TRBJ2-3; D gene uncertain. V shed 7 bases and J shed 1 base, with 12 bases lying between them. This CDR3 is 13 amino acids long. Per the germline V gene, CDR1 is SQVTM and CDR2 is ANQGSEA.

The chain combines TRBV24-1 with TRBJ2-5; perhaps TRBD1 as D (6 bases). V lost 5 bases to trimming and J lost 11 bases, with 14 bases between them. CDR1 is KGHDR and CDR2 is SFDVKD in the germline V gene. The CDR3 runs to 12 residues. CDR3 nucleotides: TGTGCCACCAGTGTTACAGGGAATGAGCAGTACTTC. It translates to CATSVTGNEQYF.

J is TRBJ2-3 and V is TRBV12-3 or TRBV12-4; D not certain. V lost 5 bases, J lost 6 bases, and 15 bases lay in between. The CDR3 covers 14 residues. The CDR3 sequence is CASSGVVGSDTQYF. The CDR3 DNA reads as TGTGCCAGCAGTGGGGTTGTGGGGTCCGATACGCAGTATTTT.

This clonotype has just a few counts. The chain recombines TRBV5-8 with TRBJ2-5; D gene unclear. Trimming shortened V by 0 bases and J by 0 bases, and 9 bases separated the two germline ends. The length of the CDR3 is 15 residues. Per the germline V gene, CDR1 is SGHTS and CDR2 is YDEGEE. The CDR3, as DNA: TGTGCCAGCAGCTTGGGTGCGGTTCACCAAGAGACCCAGTACTTC. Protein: CASSLGAVHQETQYF.

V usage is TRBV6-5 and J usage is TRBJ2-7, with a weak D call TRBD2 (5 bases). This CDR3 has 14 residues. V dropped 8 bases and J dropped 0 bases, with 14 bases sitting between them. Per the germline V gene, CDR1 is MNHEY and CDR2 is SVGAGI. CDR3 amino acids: CASLASPPSYEQYF. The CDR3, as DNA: TGTGCCAGCTTAGCGAGCCCTCCCTCCTACGAGCAGTACTTC.

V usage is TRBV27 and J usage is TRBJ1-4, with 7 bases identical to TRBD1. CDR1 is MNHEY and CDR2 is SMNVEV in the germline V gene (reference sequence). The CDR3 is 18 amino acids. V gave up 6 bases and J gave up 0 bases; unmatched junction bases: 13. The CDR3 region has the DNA TGTGCCAGCAGCATTTCAGGGGGAATAGTTGCAACTAATGAAAAACTGTTTTTT. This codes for CASSISGGIVATNEKLFF.

The chain's CDR3 is CASSLAGKVNEQYF. CDR3 in DNA: TGCGCCAGCAGCTTGGCGGGGAAGGTAAACGAGCAGTACTTC. This chain connects TRBV5-1 to TRBJ2-7, with D tentatively TRBD2 (5 bases). The V and J ends lost 0 bases and 5 bases respectively, with 12 bases between them. The CDR3 is made up of 14 amino acids. CDR1 and CDR2 (germline): SGHRS, YFSETQ.

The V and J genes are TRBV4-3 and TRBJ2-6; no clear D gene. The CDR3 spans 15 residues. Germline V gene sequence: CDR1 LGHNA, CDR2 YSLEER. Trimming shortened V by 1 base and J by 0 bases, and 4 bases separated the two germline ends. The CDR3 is CASSQAPSGANVLTF. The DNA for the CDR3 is TGCGCCAGCAGCCAAGCACCCTCTGGGGCCAACGTCCTGACTTTC.

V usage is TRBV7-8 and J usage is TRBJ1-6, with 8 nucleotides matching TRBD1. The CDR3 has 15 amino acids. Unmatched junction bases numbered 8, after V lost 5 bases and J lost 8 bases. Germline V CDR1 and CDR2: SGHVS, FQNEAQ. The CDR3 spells CASSLRTGWDSPLHF. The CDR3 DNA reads TGTGCCAGCAGCCTGCGGACAGGGTGGGATTCACCCCTCCACTTT.

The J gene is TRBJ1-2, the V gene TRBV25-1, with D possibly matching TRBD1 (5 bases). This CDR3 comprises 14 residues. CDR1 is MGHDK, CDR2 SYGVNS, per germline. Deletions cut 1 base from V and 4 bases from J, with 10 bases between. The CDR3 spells CASSEWGTAYGYTF. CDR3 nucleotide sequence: TGTGCCAGCAGTGAATGGGGGACGGCCTATGGCTACACCTTC.

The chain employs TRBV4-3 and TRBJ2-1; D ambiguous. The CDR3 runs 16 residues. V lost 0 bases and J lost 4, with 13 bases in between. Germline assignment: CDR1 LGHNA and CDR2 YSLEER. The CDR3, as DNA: TGCGCCAGCAGCCAAGATGAGACAAAGCGATACAATGAGCAGTTCTTC. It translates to CASSQDETKRYNEQFF.

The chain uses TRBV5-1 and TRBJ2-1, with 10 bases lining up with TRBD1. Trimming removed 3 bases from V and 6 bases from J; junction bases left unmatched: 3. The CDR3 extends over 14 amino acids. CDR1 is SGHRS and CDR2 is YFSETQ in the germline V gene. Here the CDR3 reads CASSWTGGSNEQFF. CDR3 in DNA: TGCGCCAGCAGCTGGACAGGGGGTTCCAATGAGCAGTTCTTC.

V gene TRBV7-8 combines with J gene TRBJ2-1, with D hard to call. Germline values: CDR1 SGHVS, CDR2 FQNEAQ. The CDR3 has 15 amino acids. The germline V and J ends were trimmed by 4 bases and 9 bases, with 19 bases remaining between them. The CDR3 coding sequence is TGTGCCAGCAGCTCACCCCTTTCTAGTGTGGGTGAGCAGTTCTTC. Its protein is CASSSPLSSVGEQFF.

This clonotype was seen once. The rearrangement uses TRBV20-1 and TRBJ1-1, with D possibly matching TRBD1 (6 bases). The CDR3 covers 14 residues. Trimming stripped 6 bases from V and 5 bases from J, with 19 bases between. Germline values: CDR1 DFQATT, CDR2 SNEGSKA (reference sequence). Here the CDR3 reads CSAPPRLRGTEAFF. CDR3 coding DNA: TGCAGTGCCCCGCCGAGATTGAGGGGGACTGAAGCTTTCTTT.

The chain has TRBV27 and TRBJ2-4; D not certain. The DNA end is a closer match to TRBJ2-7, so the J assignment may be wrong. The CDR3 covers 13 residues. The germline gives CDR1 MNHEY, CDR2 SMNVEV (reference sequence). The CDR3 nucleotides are TGTGCCAGCAGTTTTAGTACCAGCTACGAGCAGTACTTC. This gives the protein CASSFSTSYEQYF.

CDR3 residues: CATDRGTSGNGDTQYF. The CDR3 region has the DNA TGTGCCACCGACAGGGGGACTAGCGGGAATGGAGATACGCAGTATTTT. V usage is TRBV28 and J usage is TRBJ2-3; 13 bases are shared with TRBD2. Trimming removed 10 bases from V and 5 bases from J; junction bases left unmatched: 12. Germline V gives CDR1 MDHEN, CDR2 SYDVKM. CDR3 length: 16 residues.

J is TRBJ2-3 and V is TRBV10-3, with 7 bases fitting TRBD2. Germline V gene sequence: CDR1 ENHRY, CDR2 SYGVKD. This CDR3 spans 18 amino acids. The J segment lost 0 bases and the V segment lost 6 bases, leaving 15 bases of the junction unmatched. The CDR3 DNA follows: TGTGCCATCAGCGGGGGGAGACCGACAGAATCTAGCACAGATACGCAGTATTTT. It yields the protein CAISGGRPTESSTDTQYF.

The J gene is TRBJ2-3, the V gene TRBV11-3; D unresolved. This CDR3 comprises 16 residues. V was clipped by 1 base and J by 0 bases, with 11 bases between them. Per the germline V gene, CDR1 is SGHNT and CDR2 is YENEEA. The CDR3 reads CASSLARGRSTDTQYF. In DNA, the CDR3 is TGTGCCAGCAGCTTAGCTCGCGGCAGGAGCACAGATACGCAGTATTTT.

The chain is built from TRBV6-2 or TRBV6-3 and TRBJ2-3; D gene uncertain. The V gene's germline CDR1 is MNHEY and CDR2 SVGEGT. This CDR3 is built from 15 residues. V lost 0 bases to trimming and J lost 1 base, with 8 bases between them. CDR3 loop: CASSYSLQGTDTQYF. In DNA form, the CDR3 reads TGTGCCAGCAGTTACTCGCTTCAGGGCACAGATACGCAGTATTTT.

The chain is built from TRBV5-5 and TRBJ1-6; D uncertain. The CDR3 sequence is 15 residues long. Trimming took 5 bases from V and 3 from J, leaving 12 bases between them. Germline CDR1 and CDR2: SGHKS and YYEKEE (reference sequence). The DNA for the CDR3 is TGTGCCAGCAGTTTCGAACGGAGCTATAATTCACCCCTCCACTTT. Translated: CASSFERSYNSPLHF.